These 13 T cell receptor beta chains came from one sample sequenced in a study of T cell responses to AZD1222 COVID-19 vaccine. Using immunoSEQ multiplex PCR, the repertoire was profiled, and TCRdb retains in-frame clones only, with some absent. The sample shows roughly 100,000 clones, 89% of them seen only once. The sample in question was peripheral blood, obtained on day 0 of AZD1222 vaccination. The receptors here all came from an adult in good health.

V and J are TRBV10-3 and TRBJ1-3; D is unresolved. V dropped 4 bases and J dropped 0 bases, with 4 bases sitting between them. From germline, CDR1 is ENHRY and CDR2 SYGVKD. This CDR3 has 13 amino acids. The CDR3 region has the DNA TGTGCCATCAGTGGGAACTCTGGAAACACCATATATTTT. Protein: CAISGNSGNTIYF.

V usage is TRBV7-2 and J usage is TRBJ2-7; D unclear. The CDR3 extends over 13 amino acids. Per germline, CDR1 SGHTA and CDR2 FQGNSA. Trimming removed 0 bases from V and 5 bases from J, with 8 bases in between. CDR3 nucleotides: TGTGCCAGCAGCTTAGCTAGGAAGGACGAGCAGTACTTC. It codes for CASSLARKDEQYF.

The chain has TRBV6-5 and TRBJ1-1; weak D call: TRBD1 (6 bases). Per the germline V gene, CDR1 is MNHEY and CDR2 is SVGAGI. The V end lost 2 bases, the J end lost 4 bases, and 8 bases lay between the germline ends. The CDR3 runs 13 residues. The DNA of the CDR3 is TGTGCCAGCAGTTACGGGGGGGCCACTGAAGCTTTCTTT. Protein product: CASSYGGATEAFF.

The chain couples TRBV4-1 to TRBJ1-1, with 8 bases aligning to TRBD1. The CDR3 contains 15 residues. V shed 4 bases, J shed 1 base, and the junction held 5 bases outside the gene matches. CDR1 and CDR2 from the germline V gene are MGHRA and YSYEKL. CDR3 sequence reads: CASSRYRGGNTEAFF. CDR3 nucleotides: TGCGCCAGCAGCCGATACAGGGGGGGGAACACTGAAGCTTTCTTT.

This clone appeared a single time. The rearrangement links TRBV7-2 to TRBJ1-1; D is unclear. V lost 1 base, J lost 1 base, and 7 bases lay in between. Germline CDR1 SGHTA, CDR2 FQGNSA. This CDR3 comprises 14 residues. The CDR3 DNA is TGTGCCAGCAGCTTAGGTTCGAGGAACACTGAAGCTTTCTTT. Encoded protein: CASSLGSRNTEAFF.

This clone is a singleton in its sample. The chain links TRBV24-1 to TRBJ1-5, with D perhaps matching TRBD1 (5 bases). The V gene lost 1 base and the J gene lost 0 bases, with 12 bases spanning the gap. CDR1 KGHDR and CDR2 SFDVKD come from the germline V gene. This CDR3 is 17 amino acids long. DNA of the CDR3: TGTGCCACCAGTGATTTCGGGGGGGATGATAGCAATCAGCCCCAGCATTTT. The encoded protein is CATSDFGGDDSNQPQHF.

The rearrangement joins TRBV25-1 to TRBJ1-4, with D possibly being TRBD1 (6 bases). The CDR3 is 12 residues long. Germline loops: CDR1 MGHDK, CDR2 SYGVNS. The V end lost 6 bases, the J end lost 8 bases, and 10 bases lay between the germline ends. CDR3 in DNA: TGTGCCAGCAGACAGGGAGGGGAAAAACTGTTTTTT. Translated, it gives CASRQGGEKLFF.

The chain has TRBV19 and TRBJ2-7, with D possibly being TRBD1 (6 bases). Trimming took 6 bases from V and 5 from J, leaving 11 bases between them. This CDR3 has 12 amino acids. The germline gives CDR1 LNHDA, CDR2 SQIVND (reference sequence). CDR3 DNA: TGTGCCAGTAGCCTAACAGGGAACGAGCAGTACTTC. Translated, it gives CASSLTGNEQYF.

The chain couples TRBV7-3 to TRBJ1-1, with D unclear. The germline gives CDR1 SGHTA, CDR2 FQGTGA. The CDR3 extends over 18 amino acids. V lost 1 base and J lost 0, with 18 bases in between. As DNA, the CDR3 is TGTGCCAGCAGCTTAAAGGGAAACATCCAAGGGATGAACACTGAAGCTTTCTTT. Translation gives CASSLKGNIQGMNTEAFF. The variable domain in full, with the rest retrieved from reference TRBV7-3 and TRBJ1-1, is GAGVSQTPSNKVTEKGKYVELRCDPISGHTALYWYRQSLGQGPEFLIYFQGTGAADDSGLPNDRFFAVRPEGSVSTLKIQRTERGDSAVYLCASSLKGNIQGMNTEAFFGQGTRLTVV.

The CDR3 spells CATSDPYNEQFF. CDR3 coding DNA: TGTGCCACCAGTGACCCATACAATGAGCAGTTCTTC. The rearrangement joins TRBV24-1 to TRBJ2-1; D unresolved. From germline, CDR1 is KGHDR and CDR2 SFDVKD. This CDR3 has 12 amino acids. V was trimmed by 4 bases and J by 4 bases, leaving 4 bases between them.

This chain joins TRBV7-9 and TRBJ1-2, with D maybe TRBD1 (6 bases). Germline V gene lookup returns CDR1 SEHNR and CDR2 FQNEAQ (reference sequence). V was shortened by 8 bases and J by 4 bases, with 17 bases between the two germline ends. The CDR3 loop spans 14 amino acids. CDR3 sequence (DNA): TGTGCCAGCCGCCGGACGGGGGGCGCCTATGGCTACACCTTC. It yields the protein CASRRTGGAYGYTF.

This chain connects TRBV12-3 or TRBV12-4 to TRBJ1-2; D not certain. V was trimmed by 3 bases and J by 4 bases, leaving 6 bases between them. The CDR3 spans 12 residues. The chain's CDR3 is CASSFSLYGYTF. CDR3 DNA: TGTGCCAGCAGTTTTTCCCTCTATGGCTACACCTTC.

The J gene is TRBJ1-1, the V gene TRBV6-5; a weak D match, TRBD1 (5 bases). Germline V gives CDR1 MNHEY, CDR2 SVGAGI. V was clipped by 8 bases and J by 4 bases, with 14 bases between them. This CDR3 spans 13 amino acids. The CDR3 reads CASRMGDPTEAFF. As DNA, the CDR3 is TGTGCCAGCCGAATGGGGGATCCCACTGAAGCTTTCTTT.